This T cell receptor beta chain was observed in a study of PD-L1 blockade in urothelial cancer. Study information: Bladder-origin urothelial cancer in males described about 90% of the roughly 30 patients. Counts from blood samples showed a median of roughly 150,000 T cells. Points from the study as a whole: Where pretreatment blood TCR clonality fell below the median, better survival was predicted.

Time point given: pretreatment peripheral blood. Synthetic templates analogous to TCR were spiked into all PCRs individually. The table came from immunoSEQ multiplex PCR; TCRdb's copy has only in-frame clones and leaves some out. The sample lists about 70,000 clones; about nine tenths were seen once. A word on this clone: Its antigen is unknown.

The sequence came from a man in his 70s with urothelial cancer. Sequences were derived from PBMCs, sampled around atezolizumab (anti-PD-L1) treatment.

CDR3 region: CASSLEAGHEQYF. Written as DNA, the CDR3 is TGCGCCAGCAGCTTGGAGGCAGGCCACGAGCAGTACTTC. The chain uses TRBV5-1 and TRBJ2-7, with D hard to call. This CDR3 spans 13 amino acids. Germline CDR1 SGHRS, CDR2 YFSETQ. V dropped 0 bases and J dropped 5 bases, with 9 bases sitting between them.